Sequencing of this TCR beta chain was carried out in a study of blood T cell repertoires in COVID-19. Membership in each cohort depended on participant-reported clinical history. Symptom resolution, clearance, or two negative PCRs marked donors in Cohort 3 as recovered. The ends were cut back, 6 bases at V and 0 bases at J, with 14 bases in the middle. Germline CDR1 MNHEY, CDR2 SVGAGI. The CDR3 has 15 residues. The table came from immunoSEQ multiplex PCR; TCRdb's copy has only in-frame clones and leaves some out. The sample contains some 120,000 clones, roughly 87% of which appear only once. The sequenced sample was PBMCs or T cells enriched from blood (not recorded which). This clonotype was sampled from a young man who had recovered from COVID-19. This chain connects TRBV6-5 to TRBJ1-1; D perhaps matches TRBD1 (6 bases). The CDR3 DNA is TGTGCCAGCAGGCCCGGGACACTCATGAACACTGAAGCTTTCTTT. Residues: CASRPGTLMNTEAFF.